This T cell receptor beta chain is drawn from a study of shared clonotypes between healthy human individuals. Replicate sorted-subset PCRs were loaded with around 0.2 ug DNA, about 30,000 T cell genomes. The assay was immunoSEQ multiplex PCR, and TCRdb's table has in-frame clones only and misses some. The table records about 700,000 clones, around 74% of them present only once. The healthy adult donors were HIV-negative and reported no recent acute infections or vaccinations. Concerning this clone: The target antigen is unknown.

Study-level results: The study generally estimated greater richness for naive than memory subsets. It was the few donors that limited the genetic and exposure-history diversity represented.

The ends were cut back, 4 bases at V and 4 bases at J, with 15 bases in the middle. Germline loops: CDR1 LGHNA, CDR2 YNFKEQ. This CDR3 comprises 15 residues. The chain uses TRBV4-2 and TRBJ2-3; tentatively, D is TRBD1 (5 bases). Source material: memory CD4+ T cells sorted from blood. Subset in this sample: CD45RA-negative fraction. This TCR was recovered from a young woman in good health. CDR3 nucleotide sequence: TGTGCCAGCAGCCCCCGACAGAAAACACCAGATACGCAGTATTTT. Residues: CASSPRQKTPDTQYF.